These T cell receptor beta chains were read from a single sample in a study of blood T cell repertoires in COVID-19. The protocol was immunoSEQ multiplex PCR, while the TCRdb copy is restricted to in-frame clones and leaves out a portion. The table has some 80,000 clones, 65% to 85% seen once; the top ten hold approximately 5.8%. Sequencing used peripheral blood. The receptor source for this set is a man aged 55 to 69 with active or convalescent COVID-19. Both conserved end residues are part of each CDR3. A D gene is named only where the DNA matches it firmly. Only some rows state a clone size, as once, few, many or a class for expanded clones.

j_gene: TRBJ2-5; v_gene: TRBV5-5; abundance: -; d_gene: -; CDR3aa: CASRTGQSHQETQYF; CDR3nt: TGTGCCAGCAGGACAGGACAGAGCCACCAAGAGACCCAGTACTTC
j_gene: TRBJ1-2; v_gene: TRBV29-1; abundance: -; d_gene: TRBD1; CDR3aa: CSVEGGQGPYNYGYTF; CDR3nt: TGCAGCGTTGAAGGGGGACAGGGGCCATATAACTATGGCTACACCTTC
j_gene: TRBJ1-5; v_gene: TRBV19; abundance: -; d_gene: TRBD1; CDR3aa: CASSSQRGQDNQPQHF; CDR3nt: TGTGCCAGTAGTTCGCAGAGGGGACAGGACAATCAGCCCCAGCATTTT
j_gene: TRBJ2-3; v_gene: TRBV24-1; abundance: -; d_gene: -; CDR3aa: CATSSTDSTSTDTQYF; CDR3nt: TGTGCCACCAGCTCGACGGACAGTACTAGCACAGATACGCAGTATTTT
j_gene: TRBJ1-5; v_gene: TRBV7-8; abundance: -; d_gene: -; CDR3aa: CASSLGSWFSNQPQHF; CDR3nt: TGTGCCAGCAGCTTAGGGAGTTGGTTTAGCAATCAGCCCCAGCATTTT
j_gene: TRBJ1-5; v_gene: TRBV6-2/TRBV6-3; abundance: -; d_gene: TRBD1; CDR3aa: CASSYSAGTGSASNQPQHF; CDR3nt: TGTGCCAGCAGTTACTCGGCCGGGACAGGGAGCGCTAGCAATCAGCCCCAGCATTTT
j_gene: TRBJ1-3; v_gene: TRBV28; abundance: -; d_gene: -; CDR3aa: CASLSGGAEGNTIYF; CDR3nt: TGTGCCAGCCTCTCTGGAGGGGCGGAAGGAAACACCATATATTTT
j_gene: TRBJ1-1; v_gene: TRBV5-1; abundance: -; d_gene: TRBD1; CDR3aa: CASSPGQVYTEAFF; CDR3nt: TGCGCCAGCAGCCCGGGACAGGTCTACACTGAAGCTTTCTTT
j_gene: TRBJ1-2; v_gene: TRBV7-9; abundance: -; d_gene: -; CDR3aa: CASSWGGASLANYGYTF; CDR3nt: TGTGCCAGCAGCTGGGGAGGGGCTTCGTTAGCTAACTATGGCTACACCTTC
j_gene: TRBJ2-5; v_gene: TRBV10-3; abundance: -; d_gene: -; CDR3aa: CAGRDTAQETQYF; CDR3nt: TGTGCCGGCCGGGACACGGCACAAGAGACCCAGTACTTC
j_gene: TRBJ1-3; v_gene: TRBV12-3/TRBV12-4; abundance: -; d_gene: -; CDR3aa: CASSTPQGSGDF; CDR3nt: TGTGCCAGCAGCACCCCCCAGGGTAGCGGGGATTTT
j_gene: TRBJ1-1; v_gene: TRBV12-3/TRBV12-4; abundance: -; d_gene: -; CDR3aa: CASSFLGAEAFF; CDR3nt: TGTGCCAGCAGTTTTCTCGGGGCTGAAGCTTTCTTT
j_gene: TRBJ2-7; v_gene: TRBV20-1; abundance: few; d_gene: TRBD1; CDR3aa: CSASPDRGASYEQYF; CDR3nt: TGCAGTGCTAGTCCGGACAGGGGGGCCTCCTACGAGCAGTACTTC
j_gene: TRBJ1-3; v_gene: TRBV5-1; abundance: -; d_gene: TRBD1; CDR3aa: CASSHGTVTGNTIYF; CDR3nt: TGCGCCAGCAGCCACGGGACAGTCACTGGAAACACCATATATTTT
j_gene: TRBJ1-6; v_gene: TRBV18; abundance: -; d_gene: TRBD1; CDR3aa: CASSFKVGQQGDGSPLHF; CDR3nt: TGTGCCAGCTCATTTAAGGTGGGACAGCAAGGGGATGGTTCACCCCTCCACTTT
j_gene: TRBJ2-1; v_gene: TRBV7-9; abundance: -; d_gene: TRBD1; CDR3aa: CASSLAKGRGPHNEQFF; CDR3nt: TGTGCCAGCAGCTTAGCGAAGGGCAGGGGGCCTCACAATGAGCAGTTCTTC
j_gene: TRBJ1-6; v_gene: TRBV27; abundance: -; d_gene: -; CDR3aa: CASSFLKGHLPSPLHF; CDR3nt: TGTGCCAGCAGTTTTTTGAAGGGGCATCTTCCTTCACCCCTCCACTTT
j_gene: TRBJ1-4; v_gene: TRBV5-1; abundance: -; d_gene: -; CDR3aa: CASSLAGGDGEKLFF; CDR3nt: TGCGCCAGCAGCTTAGCTGGAGGGGATGGCGAAAAACTGTTTTTT
j_gene: TRBJ1-5; v_gene: TRBV19; abundance: -; d_gene: -; CDR3aa: CASSAGGGVGQPQHF; CDR3nt: TGTGCCAGTAGTGCGGGAGGGGGGGTTGGTCAGCCCCAGCATTTT
j_gene: TRBJ2-3; v_gene: TRBV27; abundance: once; d_gene: -; CDR3aa: CASSNQGGGTDTQYF; CDR3nt: TGTGCCAGCAGCAATCAGGGGGGAGGAACAGATACGCAGTATTTT
j_gene: TRBJ1-1; v_gene: TRBV30; abundance: -; d_gene: -; CDR3aa: CAWSLGTEAFF; CDR3nt: TGTGCCTGGAGTCTAGGAACTGAAGCTTTCTTT
j_gene: TRBJ1-1; v_gene: TRBV5-1; abundance: -; d_gene: TRBD1; CDR3aa: CASSMGQGDTEAFF; CDR3nt: TGCGCCAGCAGCATGGGACAGGGTGACACTGAAGCTTTCTTT
j_gene: TRBJ1-4; v_gene: TRBV4-2; abundance: -; d_gene: -; CDR3aa: CASSQETAFGAGEKLFF; CDR3nt: TGTGCCAGCAGCCAAGAGACTGCTTTCGGAGCCGGGGAAAAACTGTTTTTT
j_gene: TRBJ2-2; v_gene: TRBV11-2; abundance: -; d_gene: TRBD1; CDR3aa: CASSSTGTANTGELFF; CDR3nt: TGTGCCAGCAGCTCGACCGGGACAGCAAACACCGGGGAGCTGTTTTTT
j_gene: TRBJ1-2; v_gene: TRBV5-4; abundance: once; d_gene: -; CDR3aa: CASSLDQANYGYTF; CDR3nt: TGTGCCAGCAGCTTGGATCAAGCGAACTATGGCTACACCTTC
j_gene: TRBJ2-2; v_gene: TRBV4-2; abundance: -; d_gene: -; CDR3aa: CASSQDLDAAAWALNTGELFF; CDR3nt: TGTGCCAGCAGCCAAGATCTCGACGCAGCCGCGTGGGCCCTAAACACCGGGGAGCTGTTTTTT
j_gene: TRBJ1-1; v_gene: TRBV6-5; abundance: -; d_gene: -; CDR3aa: CASSYSDREAFF; CDR3nt: TGTGCCAGCAGTTACTCGGACAGAGAAGCTTTCTTT
j_gene: TRBJ2-5; v_gene: TRBV7-2; abundance: few; d_gene: TRBD2; CDR3aa: CASSLGTSGGWKTQYF; CDR3nt: TGTGCCAGCAGCTTAGGGACTAGCGGGGGGTGGAAGACCCAGTACTTC
j_gene: TRBJ2-5; v_gene: TRBV7-2; abundance: -; d_gene: -; CDR3aa: CASSHGVTGETQYF; CDR3nt: TGTGCCAGCAGCCACGGGGTAACGGGTGAGACCCAGTACTTC
j_gene: TRBJ2-7; v_gene: TRBV5-1; abundance: -; d_gene: TRBD1; CDR3aa: CASSLDRGKYEQYF; CDR3nt: TGCGCCAGCAGCTTGGACAGGGGGAAATACGAGCAGTACTTC
j_gene: TRBJ1-6; v_gene: TRBV6-1; abundance: -; d_gene: TRBD1; CDR3aa: CASSDRARGQGYSPLHF; CDR3nt: TGTGCCAGCAGTGACCGTGCCCGGGGACAGGGGTATTCACCCCTCCACTTT
j_gene: TRBJ2-2; v_gene: TRBV4-3; abundance: -; d_gene: -; CDR3aa: CASSQDAGVTGELFF; CDR3nt: TGCGCCAGCAGCCAAGATGCAGGCGTAACCGGGGAGCTGTTTTTT
j_gene: TRBJ2-2; v_gene: TRBV5-4; abundance: -; d_gene: TRBD1; CDR3aa: CASSQGQGNTGELFF; CDR3nt: TGTGCCAGCAGCCAGGGACAGGGTAACACCGGGGAGCTGTTTTTT
j_gene: TRBJ1-6; v_gene: TRBV6-5; abundance: -; d_gene: TRBD1; CDR3aa: CASSSRDRGHSPLHF; CDR3nt: TGTGCCAGCAGTTCTCGGGACAGGGGGCACTCACCCCTCCACTTT
j_gene: TRBJ2-5; v_gene: TRBV5-5; abundance: -; d_gene: TRBD1; CDR3aa: CASSSTGGPQETQYF; CDR3nt: TGTGCCAGCAGCTCAACAGGGGGCCCCCAAGAGACCCAGTACTTC
j_gene: TRBJ2-1; v_gene: TRBV19; abundance: -; d_gene: TRBD2; CDR3aa: CASSIVAGGHNEQFF; CDR3nt: TGTGCCAGTAGTATTGTAGCGGGGGGCCACAATGAGCAGTTCTTC
j_gene: TRBJ1-4; v_gene: TRBV30; abundance: -; d_gene: -; CDR3aa: CAWSRSRGVTNEKLFF; CDR3nt: TGTGCCTGGAGTAGAAGCAGGGGAGTAACTAATGAAAAACTGTTTTTT
j_gene: TRBJ1-2; v_gene: TRBV29-1; abundance: -; d_gene: -; CDR3aa: CSVVRPPYGYTF; CDR3nt: TGCAGCGTTGTCAGGCCCCCCTATGGCTACACCTTC